This entry describes one T cell receptor (beta chain). The data were taken from a study of shared clonotypes between healthy human individuals. The protocol was immunoSEQ multiplex PCR, while the TCRdb copy is restricted to in-frame clones and leaves out a portion. The sample records 1.6 million or so clones, around 97% being singletons. Germline loops: CDR1 LNHDA, CDR2 SQIVND (reference sequence). The V gene lost 10 bases and the J gene lost 4 bases, with 11 bases spanning the gap. This CDR3 region has 12 residues. Sequenced material: naive CD4+ T cells sorted from blood. Subset: CD45RA+ positively selected. This clonotype was obtained from a man aged 25 to 45 in good health. The chain couples TRBV19 to TRBJ2-1; D tentatively fits TRBD1 or TRBD2 (5 bases each). CDR3 region: CATGTGYNEQFF. DNA for the CDR3: TGTGCCACAGGGACGGGGTACAATGAGCAGTTCTTC.